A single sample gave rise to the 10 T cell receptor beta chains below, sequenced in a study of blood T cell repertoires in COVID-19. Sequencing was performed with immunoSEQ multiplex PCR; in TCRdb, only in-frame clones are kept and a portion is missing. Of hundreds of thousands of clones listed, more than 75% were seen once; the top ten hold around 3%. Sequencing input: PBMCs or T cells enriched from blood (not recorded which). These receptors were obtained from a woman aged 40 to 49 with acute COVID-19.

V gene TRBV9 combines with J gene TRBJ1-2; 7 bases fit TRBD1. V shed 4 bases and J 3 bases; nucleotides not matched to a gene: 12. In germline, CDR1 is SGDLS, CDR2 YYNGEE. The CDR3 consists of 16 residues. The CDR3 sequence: CASSPVSRDSHYGYTF. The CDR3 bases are TGTGCCAGCAGCCCCGTATCCCGGGACAGCCACTATGGCTACACCTTC.

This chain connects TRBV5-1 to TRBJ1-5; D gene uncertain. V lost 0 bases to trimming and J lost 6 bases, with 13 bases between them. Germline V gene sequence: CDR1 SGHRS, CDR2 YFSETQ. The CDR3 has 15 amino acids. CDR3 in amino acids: CASSLVPSAGQPQHF. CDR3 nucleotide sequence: TGCGCCAGCAGCTTGGTTCCCTCCGCCGGTCAGCCCCAGCATTTT.

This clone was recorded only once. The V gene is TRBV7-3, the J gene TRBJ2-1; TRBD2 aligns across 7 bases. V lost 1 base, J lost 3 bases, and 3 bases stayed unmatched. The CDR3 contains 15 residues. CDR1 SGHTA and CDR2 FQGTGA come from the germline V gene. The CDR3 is CASSLMSGDYNEQFF. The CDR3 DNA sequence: TGTGCCAGCAGCTTAATGAGCGGGGACTACAATGAGCAGTTCTTC.

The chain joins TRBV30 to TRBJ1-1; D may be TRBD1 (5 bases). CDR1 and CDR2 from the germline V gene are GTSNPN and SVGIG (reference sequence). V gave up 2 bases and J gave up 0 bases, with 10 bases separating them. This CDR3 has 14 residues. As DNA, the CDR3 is TGTGCCTGGAGTTTAGGACACCTGAACACTGAAGCTTTCTTT. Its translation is CAWSLGHLNTEAFF.

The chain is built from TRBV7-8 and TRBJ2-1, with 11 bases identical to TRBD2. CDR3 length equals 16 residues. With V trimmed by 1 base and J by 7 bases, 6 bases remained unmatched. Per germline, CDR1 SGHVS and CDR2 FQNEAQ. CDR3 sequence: CASSLVLAGGGNEQFF. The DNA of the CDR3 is TGTGCCAGCAGCTTAGTCTTAGCGGGAGGGGGTAATGAGCAGTTCTTC.

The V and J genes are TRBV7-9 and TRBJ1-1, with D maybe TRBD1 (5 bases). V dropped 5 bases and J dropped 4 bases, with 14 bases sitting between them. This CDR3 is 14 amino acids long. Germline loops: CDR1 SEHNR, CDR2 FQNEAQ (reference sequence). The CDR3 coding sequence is TGTGCCAGCAGCCTCGTGCGGGGCAGCACTGAAGCTTTCTTT. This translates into CASSLVRGSTEAFF.

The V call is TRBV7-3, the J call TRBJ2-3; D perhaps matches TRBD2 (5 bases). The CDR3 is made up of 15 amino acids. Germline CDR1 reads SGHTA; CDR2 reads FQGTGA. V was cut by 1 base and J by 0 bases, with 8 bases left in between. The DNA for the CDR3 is TGTGCCAGCAGCTTAAATAGCGCAAGCACAGATACGCAGTATTTT. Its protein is CASSLNSASTDTQYF.

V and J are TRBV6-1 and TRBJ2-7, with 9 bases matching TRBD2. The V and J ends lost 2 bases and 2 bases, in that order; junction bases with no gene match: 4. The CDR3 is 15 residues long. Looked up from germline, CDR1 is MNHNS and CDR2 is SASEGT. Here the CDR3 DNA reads TGTGCCAGCAGTGAACTAGCGGGGTCTCCCTACGAGCAGTACTTC. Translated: CASSELAGSPYEQYF.

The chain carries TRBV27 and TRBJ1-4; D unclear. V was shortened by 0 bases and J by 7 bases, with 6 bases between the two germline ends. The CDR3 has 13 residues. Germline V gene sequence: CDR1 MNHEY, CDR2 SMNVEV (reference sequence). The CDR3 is CASSLSRVEKLFF. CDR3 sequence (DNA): TGTGCCAGCAGTTTATCGAGGGTTGAAAAACTGTTTTTT.

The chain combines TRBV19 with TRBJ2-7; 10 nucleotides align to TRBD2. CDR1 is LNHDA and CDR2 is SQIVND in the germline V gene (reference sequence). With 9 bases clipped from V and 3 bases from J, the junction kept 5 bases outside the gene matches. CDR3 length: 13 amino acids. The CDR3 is CASASGRNYEQYF. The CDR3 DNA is TGTGCCAGCGCTAGCGGGAGAAACTACGAGCAGTACTTC. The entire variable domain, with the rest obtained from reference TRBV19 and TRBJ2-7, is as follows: DGGITQSPKYLFRKEGQNVTLSCEQNLNHDAMYWYRQDPGQGLRLIYYSQIVNDFQKGDIAEGYSVSREKKESFPLTVTSAQKNPTAFYLCASASGRNYEQYFGPGTRLTVT.